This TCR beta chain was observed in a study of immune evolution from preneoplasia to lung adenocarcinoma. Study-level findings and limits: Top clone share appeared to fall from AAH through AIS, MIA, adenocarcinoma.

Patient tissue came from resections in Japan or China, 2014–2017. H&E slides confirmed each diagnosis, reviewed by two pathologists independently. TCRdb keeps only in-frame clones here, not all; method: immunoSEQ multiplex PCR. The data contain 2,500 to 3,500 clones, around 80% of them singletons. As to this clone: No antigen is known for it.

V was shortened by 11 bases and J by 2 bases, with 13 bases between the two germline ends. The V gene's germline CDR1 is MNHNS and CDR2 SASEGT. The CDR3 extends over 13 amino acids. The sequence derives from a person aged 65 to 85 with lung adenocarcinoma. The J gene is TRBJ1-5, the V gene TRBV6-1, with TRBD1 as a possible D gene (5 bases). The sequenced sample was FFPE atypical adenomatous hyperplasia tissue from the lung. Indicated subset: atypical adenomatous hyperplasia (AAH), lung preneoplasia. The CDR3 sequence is CASKAGGNQPQHF. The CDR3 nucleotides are TGTGCCTCCAAGGCGGGGGGCAATCAGCCCCAGCATTTT.